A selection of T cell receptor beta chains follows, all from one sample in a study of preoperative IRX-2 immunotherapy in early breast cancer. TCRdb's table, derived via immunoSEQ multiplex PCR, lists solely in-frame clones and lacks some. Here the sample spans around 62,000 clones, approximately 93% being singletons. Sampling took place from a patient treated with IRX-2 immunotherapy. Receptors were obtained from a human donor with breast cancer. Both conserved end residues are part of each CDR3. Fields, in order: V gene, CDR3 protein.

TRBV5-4 CASSPERGPYNEQFF
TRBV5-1 CASSLGLTADTQYF
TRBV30 CAWSIGPRLQPQHF
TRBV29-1 CSVYGQGAASNYGYTF
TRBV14 CASSQVFSRDRGTKNIQYF
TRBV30 CAWSGDRGPEAFF
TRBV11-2 CASSLASWGVHSYGYTF
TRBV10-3 CAISESPPHEQYF
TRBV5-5 CASSGNRALYTF
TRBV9 CASSVGVQKSYNSPLHF
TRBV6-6 CASRGYNNEQFF
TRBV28 CASSLPGQGRTGNQPQHF
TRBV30 CAWSIGVGNTIYF
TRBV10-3 CAISESGTGMWPQHF
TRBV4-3 CASSQDLGTGGIYGYTF
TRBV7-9 CASSPSGGSSYNEQFF
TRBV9 CASSEPRGGPNTGELFF
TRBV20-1 CSARDRLGKYF
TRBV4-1 CASSQAQVNNEQFF
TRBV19 CASSSGGRWDTQYF
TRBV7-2 CASSLPGTRSEAFF
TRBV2 CASSVRWATAGTGELFF
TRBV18 CASSPPSGDTQYF
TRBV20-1 CSASVSLRAFF
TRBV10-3 CAISRDFNYGYTF
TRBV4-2 CASSQDYNNEQFF
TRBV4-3 CASSQALLSGSAQFF
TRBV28 CASSLSGLTDTQYF
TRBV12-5 CASGPGWGGYNEQFF
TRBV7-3 CASSKGGSPEADTQYF
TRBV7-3 CARGGLAPTTDTQYF
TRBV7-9 CASSLASDNQPQHF
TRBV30 CAWSSGAGGAYNEQFF
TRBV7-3 CASSFGRGNSPLHF
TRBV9 CASSPGTVTDTQYF
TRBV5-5 CASSWSSGGTSGANVLTF
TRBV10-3 CAISGGTANQPQHF
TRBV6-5 CASSSWGGSGELFF
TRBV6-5 CASSYEGGAIYEQYF
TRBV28 CASSPTRDRDYF
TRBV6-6 CASSYSSGGRETQYF
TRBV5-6 CASSPMTERREQFF
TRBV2 CASSEAPHYEQYF